The 5 T cell receptor beta chains below come from one sample, sequenced in a study of blood T cells in healthy people across ages (dated by TCRdb to between 2014 and 2017). Libraries were built with 5' RACE. Data came from an Illumina HiSeq 2500. A second PCR of about 6 to 11 cycles was performed with a sample-barcoded 5' primer and a J-beta primer mix. TCRdb's own reprocessing of the public reads used fastp at Q25 and MiXCR and kept productive beta chains. When rows share a CDR3 protein, they turn into one entry using the most common DNA and genes. The sample has 1,100,000 or so distinct CDR3 sequences on record, 40% to 55% of them singletons. The biggest ten clones account for under 20% of the sample. Input material: blood. Every receptor here comes from a woman aged 55-70 years in good health.

This chain links TRBV29-1 with TRBJ1-2; D gene ambiguous. CDR1 is SQVTM and CDR2 is ANQGSEA in the germline V gene. V lost 8 bases, J lost 8 bases, and 15 bases lay in between. The CDR3 covers 11 residues. The CDR3 nucleotides read TGCAGCAGAGGAGTGGGTCCGGGCTACACCTTC. It codes for CSRGVGPGYTF. Using reference TRBV29-1 and TRBJ1-2 for the parts outside the CDR3, the full variable domain is SAVISQKPSRDICQRGTSLTIQCQVDSQVTMMFWYRQQPGQSLTLIATANQGSEATYESGFVIDKFPISRPNLTFSTLTVSNMSPEDSSIYLCSRGVGPGYTFGSGTRLTVV.

V gene TRBV11-2 combines with J gene TRBJ2-6; D might be TRBD2 (6 bases). This CDR3 is 18 amino acids long. Germline V lookup: CDR1 SGHAT, CDR2 FQNNGV. Trimming shortened V by 5 bases and J by 1 base, and 18 bases separated the two germline ends. The CDR3 DNA is TGTGCCAGCAGCGCCTTGCGGGGCCCGCAGTCTGGGGCCAACGTCCTGACTTTC. Protein: CASSALRGPQSGANVLTF.

This chain links TRBV6-2 or TRBV6-3 with TRBJ2-5; 13 bases are a match to TRBD2. J was trimmed by 0 bases and V by 5 bases; bases with no gene match: 9. There are 18 residues in the CDR3. Germline V lookup: CDR1 MNHEY, CDR2 SVGEGT. CDR3 nucleotides: TGTGCCAGCAGTGGTCCTGGGACTAGCGGGACGTACCAAGAGACCCAGTACTTC. Translation gives CASSGPGTSGTYQETQYF.

The table lists this clonotype with a count of one. The rearrangement links TRBV4-1 to TRBJ1-4; D gene unclear. The germline gives CDR1 MGHRA, CDR2 YSYEKL. The CDR3 runs to 17 residues. V shed 0 bases and J shed 0 bases, with 11 bases lying between them. DNA for the CDR3: TGCGCCAGCAGCCAAGAGAGCGGAATTGCAACTAATGAAAAACTGTTTTTT. Protein sequence: CASSQESGIATNEKLFF.

The rearrangement links TRBV11-2 to TRBJ2-3; 10 bases map to TRBD2. Germline CDR1 and CDR2: SGHAT and FQNNGV. The trim removed 3 bases at V and 0 bases at J, leaving 3 bases unmatched. CDR3 length: 16 residues. CDR3 in amino acids: CASSFTSGASTDTQYF. CDR3 bases: TGTGCCAGCAGCTTCACTAGCGGGGCTAGCACAGATACGCAGTATTTT.